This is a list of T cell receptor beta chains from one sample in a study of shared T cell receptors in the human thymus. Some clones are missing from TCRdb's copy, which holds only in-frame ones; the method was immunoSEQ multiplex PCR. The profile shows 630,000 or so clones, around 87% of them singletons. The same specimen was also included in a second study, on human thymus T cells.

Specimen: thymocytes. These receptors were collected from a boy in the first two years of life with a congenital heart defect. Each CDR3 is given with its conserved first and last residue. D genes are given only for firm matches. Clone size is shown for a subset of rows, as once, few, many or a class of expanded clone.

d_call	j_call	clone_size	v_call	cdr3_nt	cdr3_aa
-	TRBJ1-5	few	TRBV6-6	TGTGCCAGCAGTTGGCCCCAGGGGTCCGATAATCAGCCCCAGCATTTT	CASSWPQGSDNQPQHF
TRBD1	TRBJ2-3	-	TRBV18	TGTGCCAGCTCCCCCGGGAACAGGGGGCGTGAGGCAAGCACAGATACGCAGTATTTT	CASSPGNRGREASTDTQYF
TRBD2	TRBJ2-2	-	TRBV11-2	TGTGCCAGCAACCTAGGACGGACTAGCGGGAGGATTTACACCGGGGAGCTGTTTTTT	CASNLGRTSGRIYTGELFF
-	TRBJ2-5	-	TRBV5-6	TGTGCCAGCAGCGCACCCGAGCGGGCGGAGACCCAGTACTTC	CASSAPERAETQYF
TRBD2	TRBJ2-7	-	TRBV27	TGTGCCAGCAGCCCCCCCGGGACTAGCGGGAGGACCTCCCCCTACGAGCAGTACTTC	CASSPPGTSGRTSPYEQYF
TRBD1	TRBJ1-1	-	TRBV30	TGTGCCTGGAAACCCAAGGGGGCGGACACTGAAGCTTTCTTT	CAWKPKGADTEAFF
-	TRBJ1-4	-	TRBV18	TGTGCCAGCTCACGCGCCCTTAATGAAAAACTGTTTTTT	CASSRALNEKLFF
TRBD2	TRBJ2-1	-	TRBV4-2	TGTGCCAGCAGCCAGGAAGCGGGGGGCAATTACAATGAGCAGTTCTTC	CASSQEAGGNYNEQFF
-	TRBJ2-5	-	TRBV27	TGTGCCAGCAGTACCGACAGGGAGACCCAGTACTTC	CASSTDRETQYF
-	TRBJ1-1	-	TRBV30	TGTGCCTGGAGTGTATCTTCTTTGGCGAACACTGAAGCTTTCTTT	CAWSVSSLANTEAFF
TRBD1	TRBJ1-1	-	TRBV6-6	TGTGCCAGCATCCCCGGGACAGGGAGCACTGAAGCTTTCTTT	CASIPGTGSTEAFF
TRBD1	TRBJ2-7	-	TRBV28	TGTGCCAGCAGTGTACCGGGACAGCGACCCTACGAGCAGTACTTC	CASSVPGQRPYEQYF
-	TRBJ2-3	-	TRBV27	TGTGCCAGCAGTTACCAGGAGGGGGCCAGCACAGATACGCAGTATTTT	CASSYQEGASTDTQYF
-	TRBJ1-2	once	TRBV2	TGTGCCAACCTGGGAGCCGCGGGAGGCTACACCTTC	CANLGAAGGYTF
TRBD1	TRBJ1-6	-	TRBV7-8	TGTGCCAGCAGCTTCAAACGACAGGGGAGCTCCTATAATTCCCCCCTCCACTTT	CASSFKRQGSSYNSPLHF
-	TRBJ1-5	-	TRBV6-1	TGTGCCAGCATGGACACACATAGCAATCAGCCCCAGCATTTT	CASMDTHSNQPQHF
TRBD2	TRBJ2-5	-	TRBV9	TGTGCCAGCAGCCCATCATCTAGCGGGGTGTTTGCGACCCAGTACTTC	CASSPSSSGVFATQYF
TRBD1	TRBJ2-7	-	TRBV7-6	TGTGCCAGCAGCTCGTCCCGGGACAGGGTACCCACCTACGAGCAGTACTTC	CASSSSRDRVPTYEQYF
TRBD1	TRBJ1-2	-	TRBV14	TGTGCCAGCAGCCAAACAGGGGAGTCAATCCTAGCTAACTATGGCTACACCTTC	CASSQTGESILANYGYTF